This T cell receptor (beta chain) derives from a study of blood T cell repertoires in COVID-19. The method was immunoSEQ multiplex PCR; TCRdb's version includes in-frame clones alone and lacks a portion of them. Among 100,000 or so clones listed, roughly 85% were seen once. This CDR3 region has 18 residues. CDR1 LNHDA and CDR2 SQIVND come from the germline V gene (reference sequence). Trimming at V came to 5 bases and at J to 5 bases, leaving 17 bases not matched to a gene. Sequences were obtained from peripheral blood. This TCR was sampled from a middle-aged man with active COVID-19. This chain links TRBV19 with TRBJ1-2, with 10 bases matching TRBD1. The DNA of the CDR3 is TGTGCCAGTAGTTTATCGCATATCCGGGACAGGGGTTTTTATGGCTACACCTTC. Translated: CASSLSHIRDRGFYGYTF.